Listed here are 30 T cell receptor beta chains from one sample, sequenced in a study of blood T cell repertoires in COVID-19. Repertoires were generated with immunoSEQ multiplex PCR, while TCRdb's copy carries only in-frame clones and drops some. The sample has some 530,000 clones; about 85% are singletons. Sequencing was carried out using PBMCs or T cells enriched from blood (not recorded which). The receptor source for this set is a woman aged 60-75 years who had recovered from COVID-19.

The rearrangement links TRBV6-1 to TRBJ1-5; TRBD1 matches at 9 bases. In germline, CDR1 is MNHNS, CDR2 SASEGT. The CDR3 contains 17 residues. Trimming at V came to 0 bases and at J to 1 base, leaving 4 bases not matched to a gene. The CDR3 sequence is CASSEALGQGSNQPQHF. As DNA, the CDR3 is TGTGCCAGCAGTGAAGCGCTGGGACAGGGAAGCAATCAGCCCCAGCATTTT.

This clone is a singleton in its sample. The chain recombines TRBV9 with TRBJ2-3, with TRBD2 matching 15 bases. Germline V gene sequence: CDR1 SGDLS, CDR2 YYNGEE. The CDR3 length is 19 residues. With V trimmed by 4 bases and J by 2 bases, 11 bases remained unmatched. The CDR3 DNA is TGTGCCAGCAGCCGACCCGGACTAGCGGGGGGGCCCGCCACAGATACGCAGTATTTT. Its protein is CASSRPGLAGGPATDTQYF. The complete variable domain, with remaining parts taken from reference TRBV9 and TRBJ2-3, reads DSGVTQTPKHLITATGQRVTLRCSPRSGDLSVYWYQQSLDQGLQFLIQYYNGEERAKGNILERFSAQQFPDLHSELNLSSLELGDSALYFCASSRPGLAGGPATDTQYFGPGTRLTVL.

The chain links TRBV18 to TRBJ1-1, with 8 bases fitting TRBD1. Germline assignment: CDR1 KGHSH and CDR2 LQKENI. This CDR3 has 16 residues. The V and J ends lost 0 bases and 5 bases, in that order; junction bases with no gene match: 8. The CDR3 spells CASSPPTGQGRTEAFF. The CDR3 nucleotides are TGTGCCAGCTCACCACCGACTGGACAGGGTCGGACTGAAGCTTTCTTT.

A single count supports this clone. The chain uses TRBV6-1 and TRBJ1-2; no clear D gene. Trimming took 0 bases from V and 8 from J, leaving 10 bases between them. Looked up from germline, CDR1 is MNHNS and CDR2 is SASEGT. This CDR3 has 13 residues. The CDR3 DNA reads as TGTGCCAGCAGTGAAGCCCTTTTGAGGGGCTACACCTTC. Residues: CASSEALLRGYTF.

V is TRBV11-3 and J is TRBJ2-1; 10 positions match TRBD1. Losses at the gene ends were 2 bases for V and 7 bases for J; bases not matched to a gene: 2. The CDR3 contains 14 residues. The germline V gene has CDR1 SGHNT and CDR2 YENEEA. CDR3 sequence reads: CASSLMDRGNEQFF. The DNA for the CDR3 is TGTGCCAGCAGCTTAATGGACAGGGGGAATGAGCAGTTCTTC.

This rearrangement joins TRBV10-1 to TRBJ2-2, with TRBD2 identical over 7 bases. The CDR3 is made up of 13 amino acids. The V and J ends lost 4 bases and 5 bases, in that order; junction bases with no gene match: 1. Germline V gene lookup returns CDR1 WNHNN and CDR2 SYGVQD (reference sequence). The CDR3 here is CASSASGTGELFF. DNA of the CDR3: TGCGCCAGCAGTGCTAGCGGTACCGGGGAGCTGTTTTTT.

V is TRBV9 and J is TRBJ1-1; D gene unclear. The CDR3 totals 15 residues. Germline-derived CDR1 and CDR2 are SGDLS and YYNGEE. The V gene lost 0 bases and the J gene lost 1 base, with 10 bases spanning the gap. The CDR3 sequence is CASSVAPRANTEAFF. In DNA, the CDR3 is TGTGCCAGCAGCGTAGCCCCGAGAGCGAACACTGAAGCTTTCTTT.

V and J are TRBV5-1 and TRBJ2-2; D is unresolved. The CDR3 sequence is 11 residues long. V lost 5 bases, J lost 6 bases, and 5 bases lay in between. Germline V CDR1 and CDR2: SGHRS, YFSETQ. The CDR3 here is CASSVSGELFF. CDR3 nucleotides: TGCGCCAGCAGTGTCTCCGGGGAGCTGTTTTTT.

The V gene is TRBV6-5, the J gene TRBJ1-2; 10 bases map to TRBD1. The CDR3 runs 13 residues. V lost 7 bases, J lost 5 bases, and 4 bases stayed unmatched. Per the germline V gene, CDR1 is MNHEY and CDR2 is SVGAGI. The CDR3 bases are TGTGCCAGCAAGACAGGGGGCGCGTATGGCTACACCTTC. Translating gives CASKTGGAYGYTF.

The gene calls are TRBV30 and TRBJ1-2; 8 bases align to TRBD1. Trimming took 0 bases from V and 2 from J; bases not matched to a gene: 5. The CDR3 is made up of 15 amino acids. Germline CDR1 reads GTSNPN; CDR2 reads SVGIG (reference sequence). Here the CDR3 reads CAWSVRPGGNYGYTF. The CDR3 DNA reads TGTGCCTGGAGTGTACGCCCAGGGGGCAACTATGGCTACACCTTC.

The chain recombines TRBV6-6 with TRBJ1-6, with 7 bases identical to TRBD1. J was trimmed by 0 bases and V by 5 bases; bases with no gene match: 13. This CDR3 region has 19 residues. The germline V gene encodes CDR1 MNHNY and CDR2 SVGAGI (reference sequence). Written as DNA, the CDR3 is TGTGCCAGCAGTCCATCCATTTACAGGGGAAGCTCCTATAATTCACCCCTCCACTTT. Translated: CASSPSIYRGSSYNSPLHF.

The V gene is TRBV6-5, the J gene TRBJ2-7; 7 nucleotides align to TRBD2. CDR3 length: 14 amino acids. Germline loops: CDR1 MNHEY, CDR2 SVGAGI. The J segment lost 9 bases and the V segment lost 11 bases, leaving 19 bases of the junction unmatched. CDR3 sequence reads: CAVGGRDHGLGQYV. CDR3 nucleotides: TGTGCCGTCGGGGGGAGGGATCACGGGCTCGGGCAGTACGTC.

The sample holds one count of this clone. V and J are TRBV13 and TRBJ1-1, with a weak D call TRBD1 (5 bases). Looked up from germline, CDR1 is PRHDT and CDR2 is FYEKMQ (reference sequence). V lost 4 bases, J lost 11 bases, and 14 bases lay in between. This CDR3 region has 12 residues. This CDR3 reads CASSSVRAAAFF. CDR3 DNA sequence: TGTGCCAGCAGCTCAGTCAGGGCAGCGGCTTTCTTT.

The chain links TRBV20-1 to TRBJ1-2; unclear D gene. This CDR3 has 9 residues. Per germline, CDR1 DFQATT and CDR2 SNEGSKA (reference sequence). V lost 8 bases, J lost 5 bases, and 6 bases lay in between. CDR3: CSPEYGYTF. The CDR3 DNA follows: TGCAGTCCAGAATATGGCTACACCTTC.

The chain employs TRBV5-6 and TRBJ2-5, with a tentative D call TRBD1 (5 bases). Trimming took 4 bases from V and 5 from J, leaving 12 bases between them. The germline CDR1 and CDR2 sequences are SGHDT and YYEEEE. This CDR3 has 13 residues. CDR3 sequence reads: CASSRRQSETQYF. The CDR3 DNA reads TGTGCCAGCAGCCGGAGACAGTCGGAGACCCAGTACTTC.

The V gene is TRBV19, the J gene TRBJ2-7; 8 bases are shared with TRBD1. This CDR3 contains 18 residues. The trim removed 1 base at V and 2 bases at J, leaving 13 bases unmatched. In germline, CDR1 is LNHDA, CDR2 SQIVND (reference sequence). The CDR3 spells CASSIGPQPGTGPYEQYV. CDR3 DNA sequence: TGTGCCAGTAGTATAGGCCCCCAACCCGGGACAGGTCCCTACGAGCAGTACGTC.

The V call is TRBV5-4, the J call TRBJ1-3; maybe TRBD1 (6 bases). V lost 1 base, J lost 4 bases, and 18 bases lay in between. The CDR3 spans 17 residues. The germline gives CDR1 SGHNT, CDR2 YYREEE (reference sequence). CDR3 in amino acids: CASSLRKRGASGNTIYF. The CDR3 DNA sequence: TGTGCCAGCAGCTTGCGCAAACGGGGGGCATCAGGAAACACCATATATTTT.

This sequence joins TRBV7-2 and TRBJ1-4; TRBD1 agrees at 8 bases. Germline V gene lookup returns CDR1 SGHTA and CDR2 FQGNSA. The CDR3 covers 15 residues. J lost 5 bases, V lost 2 bases, and 4 bases had no gene match. The CDR3 nucleotides are TGTGCCAGCAGCTTACAGGCAGGGGGCAATGAAAAACTGTTTTTT. It codes for CASSLQAGGNEKLFF.

This clone was observed many times. The V and J genes are TRBV6-6 and TRBJ1-1, with unresolved D. CDR1 is MNHNY, CDR2 SVGAGI, per germline (reference sequence). CDR3 length equals 14 residues. Trimming took off 6 bases at V and 1 base at J, with 12 bases between the two ends. Written as DNA, the CDR3 is TGTGCCAGCAGAACCCGGGAGGGGAACACTGAAGCTTTCTTT. Translating gives CASRTREGNTEAFF.

The rearrangement joins TRBV29-1 to TRBJ2-2; 7 bases fit TRBD1. Germline V gives CDR1 SQVTM, CDR2 ANQGSEA. With 4 bases clipped from V and 6 bases from J, the junction kept 8 bases outside the gene matches. This CDR3 has 14 amino acids. CDR3 residues: CSVAGGNYAGELFF. CDR3 nucleotide sequence: TGCAGCGTTGCAGGGGGAAACTACGCCGGGGAGCTGTTTTTT.

This clone was seen a few times. The chain uses TRBV28 and TRBJ1-5; tentative D call: TRBD1 (5 bases). The germline gives CDR1 MDHEN, CDR2 SYDVKM. Trimming removed 6 bases at V and 5 bases at J, with 17 bases between. The length of the CDR3 is 15 residues. This chain's CDR3 is CASSPAGGVDQPQHF. CDR3 DNA: TGTGCCAGCAGCCCCGCCGGGGGGGTTGATCAGCCCCAGCATTTT.

This clone was detected only once. This rearrangement joins TRBV18 to TRBJ1-1, with D tentatively TRBD1 (6 bases). CDR1 and CDR2 (germline): KGHSH, LQKENI. This CDR3 comprises 14 residues. V shed 4 bases and J shed 13 bases, with 22 bases lying between them. The CDR3 protein is CASSRDKGDLMSFF. Written as DNA, the CDR3 is TGTGCCAGCTCACGAGACAAGGGGGATTTAATGAGTTTCTTT.

The chain couples TRBV5-6 to TRBJ1-6; D uncertain. Germline CDR1 SGHDT, CDR2 YYEEEE. Deletions cut 3 bases from V and 17 bases from J, with 9 bases between. The CDR3 covers 10 residues. Here the CDR3 reads CASSSDPVHF. The CDR3 nucleotides are TGTGCCAGCAGCTCCGATCCGGTCCACTTT.

This chain uses TRBV15 with TRBJ2-7; 9 nucleotides line up with TRBD2. With V trimmed by 4 bases and J by 2 bases, 6 bases remained unmatched. CDR3 length equals 15 residues. Germline CDR1 LNHNV, CDR2 YYDKDF (reference sequence). CDR3 region: CATSIQRGATYEQYF. The CDR3 DNA follows: TGTGCCACCAGCATTCAGCGGGGGGCTACCTACGAGCAGTACTTC. Filled out from reference TRBV15 and TRBJ2-7, the complete variable domain reads DAMVIQNPRYQVTQFGKPVTLSCSQTLNHNVMYWYQQKSSQAPKLLFHYYDKDFNNEADTPDNFQSRRPNTSFCFLDIRSPGLGDTAMYLCATSIQRGATYEQYFGPGTRLTVT.

CDR3 residues: CASTLGLSTDTQYF. CDR3 nucleotide sequence: TGTGCCAGCACCCTCGGGTTGAGCACAGATACGCAGTATTTT. The genes are TRBV11-2 and TRBJ2-3, with unresolved D. V was clipped by 7 bases and J by 0 bases, with 11 bases between them. Germline CDR1 is SGHAT and CDR2 is FQNNGV. This CDR3 is built from 14 residues. Combining the CDR3 with reference TRBV11-2 and TRBJ2-3 gives the whole variable domain EAGVAQSPRYKIIEKRQSVAFWCNPISGHATLYWYQQILGQGPKLLIQFQNNGVVDDSQLPKDRFSAERLKGVDSTLKIQPAKLEDSAVYLCASTLGLSTDTQYFGPGTRLTVL.

The chain combines TRBV3-1 (or the pseudogene TRBV3-2) with TRBJ2-7, with D possibly TRBD2 on 6 matching bases. Germline V CDR1 and CDR2: LGHDT, YNNKEL (reference sequence). The CDR3 is 12 residues long. Trimming took off 2 bases at V and 6 bases at J, with 8 bases between the two ends. The CDR3, as DNA: TGTGCCAGCAGCCAACTGGGGGGCGAGCAGTACGTC. The encoded protein is CASSQLGGEQYV.

J is TRBJ2-2 and V is TRBV25-1, with D maybe TRBD1 (6 bases). The CDR3 extends over 14 amino acids. Trimming took 1 base from V and 6 from J, leaving 9 bases between them. From germline, CDR1 is MGHDK and CDR2 SYGVNS. CDR3: CASSESRGPGELFF. The CDR3 DNA follows: TGTGCCAGCAGTGAATCCAGGGGTCCCGGGGAGCTGTTTTTT.

The rearrangement uses TRBV6-5 and TRBJ2-7; D is undetermined. The V and J ends lost 7 bases and 6 bases respectively, with 19 bases between them. CDR3 size: 14 residues. Germline V CDR1 and CDR2: MNHEY, SVGAGI. DNA of the CDR3: TGTGCCAGCAACTTCTCCCCAATTCCCACCGAGCAGTACTTC. This encodes CASNFSPIPTEQYF.

The chain recombines TRBV4-1 with TRBJ1-1, with a tentative D call TRBD1 (5 bases). The germline V gene has CDR1 MGHRA and CDR2 YSYEKL. The CDR3 length is 14 residues. Deletions cut 4 bases from V and 1 base from J, with 10 bases between. The CDR3 nucleotides read TGCGCCAGCAGCCTTGACGGGGGGAACACTGAAGCTTTCTTT. Translation: CASSLDGGNTEAFF.

The chain joins TRBV19 to TRBJ1-6; D is ambiguous. The CDR3 extends over 16 amino acids. Germline lookup yields CDR1 LNHDA and CDR2 SQIVND (reference sequence). V shed 3 bases and J shed 0 bases, with 9 bases lying between them. CDR3 sequence: CASSMMGLSYNSPLHF. The DNA for the CDR3 is TGTGCCAGTAGTATGATGGGCCTCTCCTATAATTCACCCCTCCACTTT.